The clone carrying this T cell receptor beta chain appeared a few times. What it recognizes is unknown. With constant-segment primers, 5'RACE yielded cDNA libraries of TCR alpha and TCR beta that carried sample barcodes and UMIs. TCRdb itself ran the 5' RACE reads through MiXCR, one entry per CDR3 protein. The sample has about 240,000 distinct CDR3 sequences; 8% to 10% are singletons. The data derive from a study of T-cell memory formation after mild COVID-19. Study conclusions and caveats: Contracting clones from day 15 to 85 had balanced CD4/CD8; later expanders favoured CD4+. Memory sampled before infection contained some responding clones, suggesting cross-reactive memory joined. CM and EM subsets held most contracting CD4+ clones; EMRA held CD8+ ones.

Germline-derived CDR1 and CDR2 are WNHNN and SYGVQD (reference sequence). V shed 0 bases, J shed 9 bases, and the junction held 13 bases outside the gene matches. CDR3 length: 17 residues. Input material: PBMCs or a T cell subset sorted from them (not recorded which). The V call is TRBV10-1, the J call TRBJ2-1; 8 nucleotides agree with TRBD2. The origin of this receptor is a man between 18 and 35 years old who had mild COVID-19 (a few samples of this study predate the infection). Cell type and time point are not known. DNA of the CDR3: TGCGCCAGCAGTGAGTCGGGTAGCGGGGCACTTGAGGGTGAGCAGTTCTTC. This gives the protein CASSESGSGALEGEQFF.